Listed below are T cell receptor beta chains from one sample, sequenced in a study of Ad26.COV2.S vaccination and SARS-CoV-2 variants. Profiling relied on immunoSEQ multiplex PCR, and the TCRdb table lists in-frame clones only, not all of them. The top ten clones hold about 4.1% of a sample with fewer than 500,000 clones, 90% of them seen once. Sample: peripheral blood, taken in a trial of Ad26.COV2.S vaccine versus placebo. All receptors derive from a person aged 18-60 years who received the Ad26.COV2.S COVID-19 vaccine or a placebo. CDR3s include the opening cysteine and the closing phenylalanine or tryptophan. A D gene is named only where the DNA matches it firmly. Rows give clone size only sometimes, using once, few, many, or a class for an expanded clone.

V	D	size	J	length	CDR3	DNA
TRBV3-1/TRBV3-2	-	-	TRBJ1-5	13	CASSQLYNQPQHF	TGTGCCAGCAGCCAACTCTACAATCAGCCCCAGCATTTT
TRBV13	TRBD2	-	TRBJ2-5	15	CASSSGLAGEETQYF	TGTGCCAGCAGCTCGGGACTAGCGGGAGAGGAGACCCAGTACTTC
TRBV7-8	-	-	TRBJ2-7	15	CASSLGELASYEQYF	TGTGCCAGCAGCTTAGGGGAGCTAGCCTCCTACGAGCAGTACTTC
TRBV7-9	TRBD1	-	TRBJ2-7	18	CASSLIWGSTGGNYEQYF	TGTGCCAGCAGCTTAATTTGGGGTTCGACAGGGGGCAACTACGAGCAGTACTTC
TRBV7-9	-	-	TRBJ1-1	14	CASSLTWENTEAFF	TGTGCCAGCAGCTTAACCTGGGAGAACACTGAAGCTTTCTTT
TRBV28	TRBD2	-	TRBJ2-7	12	CASSLPRLAAYF	TGTGCCAGCAGTCTACCCCGACTAGCGGCCTACTTC
TRBV3-1/TRBV3-2	-	-	TRBJ2-3	11	CASSQEDTQYF	TGTGCCAGCAGCCAGGAAGATACGCAGTATTTT
TRBV5-1	-	-	TRBJ2-4	14	CASSLDRAKNIQYF	TGCGCCAGCAGCTTGGATAGGGCCAAAAACATTCAGTACTTC
TRBV3-1/TRBV3-2	-	-	TRBJ2-1	14	CASSQSSSYNEQFF	TGTGCCAGCAGCCAAAGTAGCTCCTACAATGAGCAGTTCTTC
TRBV18	TRBD1	-	TRBJ2-7	15	CASSPRSGGFREQYF	TGTGCCAGCTCACCGCGGTCAGGGGGCTTTCGTGAGCAGTACTTC
TRBV4-2	TRBD2	-	TRBJ2-7	17	CASSQEWTSGTLYEQYF	TGTGCCAGCAGCCAAGAATGGACTAGCGGGACCCTCTACGAGCAGTACTTC
TRBV7-6	-	once	TRBJ2-7	15	CASSLGREPSYEQYF	TGTGCCAGCAGCTTAGGACGGGAGCCCTCCTACGAGCAGTACTTC
TRBV9	TRBD1	-	TRBJ2-6	18	CASSQGAGGGRRANVLTF	TGTGCCAGCAGCCAGGGGGCAGGGGGCGGTCGTCGGGCCAACGTCCTGACTTTC
TRBV7-9	-	-	TRBJ2-2	16	CASSSSVPRDTGELFF	TGTGCCAGCAGCTCCTCAGTGCCCCGGGACACCGGGGAGCTGTTTTTT
TRBV9	-	once	TRBJ1-1	15	CASSGGARGNTEAFF	TGTGCCAGCAGCGGGGGTGCTCGTGGCAACACTGAAGCTTTCTTT
TRBV4-2	-	-	TRBJ1-1	12	CASIGTGTEAFF	TGTGCCAGCATAGGAACTGGGACTGAAGCTTTCTTT
TRBV10-3	-	-	TRBJ2-5	14	CAISESAGSGTQYF	TGTGCCATCAGTGAGTCGGCAGGGTCTGGGACCCAGTACTTC
TRBV4-2	-	-	TRBJ2-4	16	CASSLHTRAGGAIQYF	TGTGCCAGCAGCCTCCACACCCGGGCCGGAGGGGCCATTCAGTACTTC
TRBV24-1	-	-	TRBJ1-2	13	CATSRTAYDGYTF	TGTGCCACCAGTCGGACAGCGTACGATGGCTACACCTTC
TRBV15	TRBD1	-	TRBJ2-7	15	CATSRGGQGTYEQYF	TGTGCCACCAGCAGGGGTGGACAGGGGACCTACGAGCAGTACTTC
TRBV9	TRBD2	-	TRBJ2-3	14	CASSLAGDLDTQYF	TGTGCCAGCAGCCTAGCGGGAGATCTAGATACGCAGTATTTT
TRBV5-6	-	-	TRBJ1-3	14	CASSLDRAQDTIYF	TGTGCCAGCAGCTTGGACAGGGCCCAGGACACCATATATTTT
TRBV3-1/TRBV3-2	-	-	TRBJ2-3	16	CASSLTDGDSTDTQYF	TGTGCCAGCAGCTTAACGGACGGGGATAGCACAGATACGCAGTATTTT
TRBV21-1	-	-	TRBJ2-1	16	CASNSSSGRGFNEQFF	TGTGCCAGCAATTCATCAAGCGGGAGGGGGTTTAATGAGCAGTTCTTC
TRBV27	-	few	TRBJ2-7	14	CASSLQGQNYEQYF	TGTGCCAGCAGTTTACAGGGGCAGAACTACGAGCAGTACTTC
TRBV29-1	-	-	TRBJ2-1	11	CSRRLGNEQFF	TGCAGCCGTAGACTAGGCAATGAGCAGTTCTTC
TRBV28	-	-	TRBJ2-2	15	CASSPSYTRSGELFF	TGTGCCAGCAGTCCTTCGTACACCCGGTCCGGGGAGCTGTTTTTT
TRBV4-3	-	-	TRBJ2-5	16	CASSQGLTSIQETQYF	TGCGCCAGCAGCCAAGGTCTTACCTCCATCCAAGAGACCCAGTACTTC
TRBV6-4	TRBD2	-	TRBJ2-3	13	CASSGTSGRTQYF	TGTGCCAGCAGCGGGACTAGCGGACGTACGCAGTATTTT
TRBV6-5	-	-	TRBJ1-2	13	CASSYSHNYGYTF	TGTGCCAGCAGTTACTCCCACAACTATGGCTACACCTTC
TRBV7-2	TRBD2	-	TRBJ2-3	18	CASSPGTSGRGGTDTQYF	TGTGCCAGCAGCCCCGGGACTAGCGGGAGGGGGGGCACAGATACGCAGTATTTT
TRBV4-3	TRBD1	-	TRBJ1-3	20	CASSQDYWAQGAPLRNTIYF	TGCGCCAGCAGCCAAGATTATTGGGCGCAGGGGGCTCCCCTGCGAAACACCATATATTTT
TRBV28	-	-	TRBJ1-6	15	CASSFFRGGNSPLHF	TGTGCCAGCAGTTTCTTTCGAGGGGGAAATTCACCCCTCCACTTT
TRBV9	-	-	TRBJ1-1	15	CASSVGEHLNTEAFF	TGTGCCAGCAGCGTAGGAGAACATTTGAACACTGAAGCTTTCTTT
TRBV4-2	TRBD2	-	TRBJ2-3	19	CASSQDSSGRAFSTDTQYF	TGTGCCAGCAGCCAAGATTCTAGCGGGAGGGCCTTCTCAACAGATACGCAGTATTTT
TRBV7-9	TRBD1	-	TRBJ1-2	16	CASSLGGDRGVYGYTF	TGTGCCAGCAGCTTAGGAGGGGACAGGGGTGTATATGGCTACACCTTC
TRBV10-3	TRBD2	-	TRBJ2-7	15	CAISEGTSGSYEQYF	TGTGCCATCAGTGAGGGGACTAGCGGGAGTTACGAGCAGTACTTC
TRBV18	-	-	TRBJ2-5	17	CASSPGPGHKYQETQYF	TGTGCCAGCTCGCCCGGGCCGGGACACAAGTACCAAGAGACCCAGTACTTC
TRBV18	TRBD2	-	TRBJ2-3	17	CASSPFQAGGRTDTQYF	TGTGCCAGCTCACCATTCCAAGCGGGAGGCAGGACAGATACGCAGTATTTT
TRBV2	-	once	TRBJ2-7	12	CASEGSSYEQYF	TGTGCCAGCGAAGGCAGTTCCTACGAGCAGTACTTC
TRBV7-8	-	-	TRBJ2-7	14	CASVGKEGPYEQYF	TGTGCCAGCGTCGGGAAGGAGGGCCCCTACGAGCAGTACTTC
TRBV11-2	TRBD1	once	TRBJ1-6	14	CASSFGQGGSPLHF	TGTGCCAGCAGCTTTGGACAGGGCGGCTCACCCCTCCACTTT
TRBV7-9	-	-	TRBJ1-2	13	CASSLAQGYGYTF	TGTGCCAGCAGCTTAGCTCAGGGGTATGGCTACACCTTC
TRBV6-4	TRBD1	-	TRBJ2-1	14	CASSDSARGNEQFF	TGTGCCAGCAGTGACTCGGCCAGGGGGAATGAGCAGTTCTTC
TRBV7-3	-	-	TRBJ1-2	14	CASNTPTGENGYTF	TGTGCCAGCAACACACCAACGGGGGAGAATGGCTACACCTTC
TRBV7-2	-	-	TRBJ1-3	15	CASTLRTGTGNTIYF	TGTGCCAGCACCCTCCGCACAGGGACTGGAAACACCATATATTTT
TRBV9	-	-	TRBJ2-7	15	CASSVEGNLPYEQYF	TGTGCCAGCAGCGTAGAAGGGAATTTACCCTACGAGCAGTACTTC
TRBV11-2	-	-	TRBJ2-2	15	CASSLIRGHTGELFF	TGTGCCAGCAGCTTGATCAGGGGACACACCGGGGAGCTGTTTTTT
TRBV10-3	TRBD2	-	TRBJ2-1	17	CAIADRGTSGTYNEQFF	TGTGCCATCGCCGACAGGGGGACTAGCGGAACCTACAATGAGCAGTTCTTC
TRBV3-1/TRBV3-2	-	-	TRBJ2-5	16	CASSQDLGSKQETQYF	TGTGCCAGCAGCCAAGATCTGGGGAGCAAACAAGAGACCCAGTACTTC